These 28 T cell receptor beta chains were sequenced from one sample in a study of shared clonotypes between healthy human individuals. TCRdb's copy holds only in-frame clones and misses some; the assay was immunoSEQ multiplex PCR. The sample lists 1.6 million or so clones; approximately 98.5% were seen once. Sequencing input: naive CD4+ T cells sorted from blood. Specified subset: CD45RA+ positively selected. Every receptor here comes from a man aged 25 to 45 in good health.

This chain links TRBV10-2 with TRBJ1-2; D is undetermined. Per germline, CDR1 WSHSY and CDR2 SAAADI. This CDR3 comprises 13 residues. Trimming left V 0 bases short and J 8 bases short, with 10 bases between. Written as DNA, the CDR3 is TGCGCCAGCAGTGAGTCGTCCACTCGAGGCTACACCTTC. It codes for CASSESSTRGYTF.

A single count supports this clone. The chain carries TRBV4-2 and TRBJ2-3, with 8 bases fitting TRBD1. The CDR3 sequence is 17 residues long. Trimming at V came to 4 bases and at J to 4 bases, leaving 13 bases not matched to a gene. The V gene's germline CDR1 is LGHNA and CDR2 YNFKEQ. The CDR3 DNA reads TGTGCCAGCAGCCGGGAAACCGGGACAGGCCTCGCAGATACGCAGTATTTT. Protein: CASSRETGTGLADTQYF.

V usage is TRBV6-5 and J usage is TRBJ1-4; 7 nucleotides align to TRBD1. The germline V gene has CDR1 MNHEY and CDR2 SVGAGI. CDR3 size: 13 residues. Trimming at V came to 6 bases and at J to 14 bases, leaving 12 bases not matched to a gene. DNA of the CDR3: TGTGCCAGCAGCGAGGACAGGTTTCTCCTTCTGTTTTTT. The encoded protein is CASSEDRFLLLFF.

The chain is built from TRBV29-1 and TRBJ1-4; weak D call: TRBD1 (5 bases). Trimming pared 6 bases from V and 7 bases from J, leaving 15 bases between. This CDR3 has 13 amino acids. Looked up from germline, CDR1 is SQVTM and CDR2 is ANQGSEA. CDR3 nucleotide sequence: TGCAGCGTCGCCGGGGGGGGTTCTGAAAAACTGTTTTTT. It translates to CSVAGGGSEKLFF. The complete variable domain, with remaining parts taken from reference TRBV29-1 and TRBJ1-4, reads SAVISQKPSRDICQRGTSLTIQCQVDSQVTMMFWYRQQPGQSLTLIATANQGSEATYESGFVIDKFPISRPNLTFSTLTVSNMSPEDSSIYLCSVAGGGSEKLFFGSGTQLSVL.

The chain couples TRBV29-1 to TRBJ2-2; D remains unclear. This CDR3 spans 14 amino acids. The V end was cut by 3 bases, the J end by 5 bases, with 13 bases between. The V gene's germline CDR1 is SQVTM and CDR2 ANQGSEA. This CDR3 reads CSVELGPRTGELFF. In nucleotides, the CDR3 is TGCAGCGTTGAGTTAGGGCCGAGAACCGGGGAGCTGTTTTTT.

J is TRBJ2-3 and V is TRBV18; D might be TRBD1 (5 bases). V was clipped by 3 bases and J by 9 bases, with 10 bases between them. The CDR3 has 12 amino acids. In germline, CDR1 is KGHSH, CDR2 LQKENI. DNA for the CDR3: TGTGCCAGCTCACCGTTCGACAGAACGCAGTATTTT. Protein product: CASSPFDRTQYF.

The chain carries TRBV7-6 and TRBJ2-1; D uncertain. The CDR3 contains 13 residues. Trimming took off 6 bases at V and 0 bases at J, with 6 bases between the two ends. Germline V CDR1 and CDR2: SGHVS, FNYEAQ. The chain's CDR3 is CASRGYSYNEQFF. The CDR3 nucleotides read TGTGCCAGCAGGGGGTACTCCTACAATGAGCAGTTCTTC.

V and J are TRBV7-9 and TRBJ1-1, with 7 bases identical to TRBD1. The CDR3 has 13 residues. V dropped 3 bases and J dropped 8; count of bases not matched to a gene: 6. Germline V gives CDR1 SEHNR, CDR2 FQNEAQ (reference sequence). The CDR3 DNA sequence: TGTGCCAGCAGCTTCATAGGGGGCGGAGAAGCTTTCTTT. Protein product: CASSFIGGGEAFF. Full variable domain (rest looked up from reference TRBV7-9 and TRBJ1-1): DTGVSQNPRHKITKRGQNVTFRCDPISEHNRLYWYRQTLGQGPEFLTYFQNEAQLEKSRLLSDRFSAERPKGSFSTLEIQRTEQGDSAMYLCASSFIGGGEAFFGQGTRLTVV.

The DNA of the CDR3 is TGCGCCAGTTCGCGGGCGGGGGGCTACGAGCAGTACTTC. Encoded protein: CASSRAGGYEQYF. The gene calls are TRBV10-1 and TRBJ2-7, with 8 bases matching TRBD2. Losses at the gene ends were 9 bases for V and 3 bases for J; bases not matched to a gene: 7. The CDR3 is 13 amino acids. Germline loops: CDR1 WNHNN, CDR2 SYGVQD (reference sequence).

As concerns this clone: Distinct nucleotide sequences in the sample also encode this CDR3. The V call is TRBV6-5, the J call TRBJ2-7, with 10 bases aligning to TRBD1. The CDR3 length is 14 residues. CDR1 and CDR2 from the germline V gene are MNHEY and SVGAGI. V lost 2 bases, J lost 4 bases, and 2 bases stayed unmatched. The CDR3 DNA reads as TGTGCCAGCAGTTACGGGGACAGGGGATACGAGCAGTACTTC. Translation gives CASSYGDRGYEQYF.

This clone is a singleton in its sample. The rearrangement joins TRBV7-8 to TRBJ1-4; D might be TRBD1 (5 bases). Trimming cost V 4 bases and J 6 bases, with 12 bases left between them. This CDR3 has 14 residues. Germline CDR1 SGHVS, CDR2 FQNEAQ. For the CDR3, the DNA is TGTGCCAGCAGCTCCGGGACGGGACATGAAAAACTGTTTTTT. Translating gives CASSSGTGHEKLFF.

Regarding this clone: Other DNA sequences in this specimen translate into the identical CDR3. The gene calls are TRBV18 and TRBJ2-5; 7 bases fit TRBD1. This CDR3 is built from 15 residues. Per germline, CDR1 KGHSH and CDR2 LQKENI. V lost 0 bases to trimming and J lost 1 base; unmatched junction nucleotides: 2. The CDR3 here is CASSPPGTAQETQYF. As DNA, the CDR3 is TGTGCCAGCTCACCACCCGGGACAGCCCAAGAGACCCAGTACTTC. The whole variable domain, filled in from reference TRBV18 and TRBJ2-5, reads NAGVMQNPRHLVRRRGQEARLRCSPMKGHSHVYWYRQLPEEGLKFMVYLQKENIIDESGMPKERFSAEFPKEGPSILRIQQVVRGDSAAYFCASSPPGTAQETQYFGPGTRLLVL.

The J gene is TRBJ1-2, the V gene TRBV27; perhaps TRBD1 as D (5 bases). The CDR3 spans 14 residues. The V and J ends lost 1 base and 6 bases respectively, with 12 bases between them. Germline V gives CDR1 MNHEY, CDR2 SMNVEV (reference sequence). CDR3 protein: CASSLYNRFDGYTF. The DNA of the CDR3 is TGTGCCAGCAGTTTATATAACAGGTTTGATGGCTACACCTTC.

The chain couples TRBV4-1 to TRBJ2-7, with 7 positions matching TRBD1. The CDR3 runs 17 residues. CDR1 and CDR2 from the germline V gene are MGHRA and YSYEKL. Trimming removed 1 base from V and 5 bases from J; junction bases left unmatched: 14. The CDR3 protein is CASSQGPAGGVKNEQYF. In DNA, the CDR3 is TGCGCCAGCAGCCAAGGCCCAGCAGGGGGAGTCAAAAACGAGCAGTACTTC.

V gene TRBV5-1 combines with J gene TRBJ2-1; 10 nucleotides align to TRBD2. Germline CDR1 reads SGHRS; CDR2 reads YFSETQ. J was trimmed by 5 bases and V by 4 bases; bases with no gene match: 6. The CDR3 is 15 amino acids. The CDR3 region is CASSPGTSAHNEQFF. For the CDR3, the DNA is TGCGCCAGCAGCCCGGGGACTAGCGCCCACAATGAGCAGTTCTTC.

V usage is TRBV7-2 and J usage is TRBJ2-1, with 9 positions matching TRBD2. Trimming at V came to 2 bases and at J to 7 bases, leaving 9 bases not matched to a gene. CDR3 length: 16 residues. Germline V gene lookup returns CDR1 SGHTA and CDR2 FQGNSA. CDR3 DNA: TGTGCCAGCAGCTTAAGGGCTAGCGGGAAAGAGAATGAGCAGTTCTTC. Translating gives CASSLRASGKENEQFF.

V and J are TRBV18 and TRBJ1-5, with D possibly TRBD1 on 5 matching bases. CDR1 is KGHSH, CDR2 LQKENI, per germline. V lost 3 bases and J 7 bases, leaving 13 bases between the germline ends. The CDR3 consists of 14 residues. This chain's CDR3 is CASSPRDSGQPQHF. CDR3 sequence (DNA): TGTGCCAGCTCACCCAGAGATTCAGGGCAGCCCCAGCATTTT.

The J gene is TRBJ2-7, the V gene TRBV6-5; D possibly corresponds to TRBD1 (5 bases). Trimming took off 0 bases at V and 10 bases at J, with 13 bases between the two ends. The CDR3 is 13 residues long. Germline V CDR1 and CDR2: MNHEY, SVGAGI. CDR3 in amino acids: CASSYSIRGTQYF. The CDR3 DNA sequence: TGTGCCAGCAGTTACTCAATTAGGGGAACTCAGTACTTC.

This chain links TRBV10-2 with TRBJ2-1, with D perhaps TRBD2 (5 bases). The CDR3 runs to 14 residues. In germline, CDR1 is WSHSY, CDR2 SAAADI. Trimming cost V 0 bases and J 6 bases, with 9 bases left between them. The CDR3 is CASSESRGSNEQFF. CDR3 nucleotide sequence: TGCGCCAGCAGTGAGTCGAGAGGGAGCAATGAGCAGTTCTTC.

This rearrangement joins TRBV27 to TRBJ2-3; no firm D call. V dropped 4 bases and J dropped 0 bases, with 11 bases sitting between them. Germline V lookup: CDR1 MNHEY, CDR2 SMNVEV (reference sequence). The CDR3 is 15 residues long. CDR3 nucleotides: TGTGCCAGCAGTTACGGCCCAAAGAGCACAGATACGCAGTATTTT. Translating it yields CASSYGPKSTDTQYF.

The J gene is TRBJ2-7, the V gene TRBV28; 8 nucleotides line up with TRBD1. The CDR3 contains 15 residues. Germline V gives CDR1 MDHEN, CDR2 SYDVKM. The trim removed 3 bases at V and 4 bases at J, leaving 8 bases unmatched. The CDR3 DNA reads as TGTGCCAGCAGTTTGTATCAGGGGGCGTTGTACGAGCAGTACTTC. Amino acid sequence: CASSLYQGALYEQYF.

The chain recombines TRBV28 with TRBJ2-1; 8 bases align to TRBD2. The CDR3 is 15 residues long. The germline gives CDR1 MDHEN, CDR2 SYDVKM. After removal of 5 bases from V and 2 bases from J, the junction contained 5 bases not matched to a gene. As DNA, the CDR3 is TGTGCCAGCAGTGTAACTAGCGGAACCTACAATGAGCAGTTCTTC. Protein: CASSVTSGTYNEQFF.

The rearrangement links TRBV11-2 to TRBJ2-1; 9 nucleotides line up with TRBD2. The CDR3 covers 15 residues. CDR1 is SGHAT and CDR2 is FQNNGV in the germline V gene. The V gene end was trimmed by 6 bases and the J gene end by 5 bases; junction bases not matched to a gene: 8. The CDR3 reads CASRTSGPGDNEQFF. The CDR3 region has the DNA TGTGCCAGCAGGACTAGCGGCCCCGGGGACAATGAGCAGTTCTTC.

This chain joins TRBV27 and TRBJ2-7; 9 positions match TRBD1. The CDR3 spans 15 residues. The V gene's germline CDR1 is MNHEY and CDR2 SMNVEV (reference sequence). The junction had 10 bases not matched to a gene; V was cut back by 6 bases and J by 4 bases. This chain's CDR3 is CASSLTGTGPYEQYF. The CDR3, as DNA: TGTGCCAGCAGCCTAACCGGGACAGGGCCTTACGAGCAGTACTTC.

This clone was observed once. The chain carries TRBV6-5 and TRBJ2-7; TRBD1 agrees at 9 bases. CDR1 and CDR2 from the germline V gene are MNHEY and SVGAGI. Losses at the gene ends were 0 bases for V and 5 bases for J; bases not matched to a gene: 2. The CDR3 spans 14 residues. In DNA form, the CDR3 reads TGTGCCAGCAGTTACTCAGGACAGGGGCACGAGCAGTACTTC. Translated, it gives CASSYSGQGHEQYF.

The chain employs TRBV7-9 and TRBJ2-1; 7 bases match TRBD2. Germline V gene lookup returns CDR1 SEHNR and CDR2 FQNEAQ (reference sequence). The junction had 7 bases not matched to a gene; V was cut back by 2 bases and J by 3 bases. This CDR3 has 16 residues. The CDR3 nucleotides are TGTGCCAGCAGCTTACCTGGGGGGGTTTTCTACAATGAGCAGTTCTTC. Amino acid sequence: CASSLPGGVFYNEQFF.

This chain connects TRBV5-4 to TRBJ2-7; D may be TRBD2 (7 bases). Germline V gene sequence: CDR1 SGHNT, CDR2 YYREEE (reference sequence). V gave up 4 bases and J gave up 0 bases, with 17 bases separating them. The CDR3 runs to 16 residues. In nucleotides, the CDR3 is TGTGCCAGCAGCCCAGATGGGGGGGGCGGCTCCTACGAGCAGTACTTC. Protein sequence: CASSPDGGGGSYEQYF.

CDR3 in DNA: TGCGCCAGCACTGGGACAGGAAATCAGCCCCAGCATTTT. Amino acids: CASTGTGNQPQHF. V and J are TRBV10-2 and TRBJ1-5; 8 bases are a match to TRBD1. This CDR3 has 13 amino acids. Germline CDR1 WSHSY, CDR2 SAAADI. The V gene end was trimmed by 7 bases and the J gene end by 4 bases; junction bases not matched to a gene: 3.